The 21 T cell receptor beta chains presented below share a single source sample, sequenced in a study of technical replicates of blood from several donors. Profiled with immunoSEQ multiplex PCR; TCRdb holds only in-frame clones, not every one. The table records 85,000 to 100,000 clones, about 94% of them present only once. The sequencing sample was made of T cells isolated from PBMCs. The receptors come from a human donor in good health.

The rearrangement uses TRBV2 and TRBJ2-4, with TRBD1 identical over 8 bases. Losses at the gene ends were 5 bases for V and 14 bases for J; bases not matched to a gene: 8. Germline lookup yields CDR1 SNHLY and CDR2 FYNNEI. This CDR3 region has 12 residues. CDR3 loop: CASSKIDRGEYF. Here the CDR3 DNA reads TGTGCCAGCAGTAAAATTGACAGGGGAGAGTACTTC.

The chain joins TRBV7-6 to TRBJ1-1, with TRBD1 matching 9 bases. Germline V lookup: CDR1 SGHVS, CDR2 FNYEAQ. Trimming took 5 bases from V and 7 from J; bases not matched to a gene: 11. The CDR3 contains 15 residues. This CDR3 reads CASSPGTGWRFEAFF. The CDR3 DNA reads TGTGCCAGCAGCCCTGGGACAGGGTGGCGGTTTGAAGCTTTCTTT. The full variable domain, in which reference TRBV7-6 and TRBJ1-1 provide the parts outside the CDR3, is GAGVSQSPRYKVTKRGQDVALRCDPISGHVSLYWYRQALGQGPEFLTYFNYEAQQDKSGLPNDRFSAERPEGSISTLTIQRTEQRDSAMYRCASSPGTGWRFEAFFGQGTRLTVV.

The V and J genes are TRBV6-6 and TRBJ2-7; TRBD1 matches 8 bases. Germline V gene lookup returns CDR1 MNHNY and CDR2 SVGAGI (reference sequence). This CDR3 contains 14 residues. With 2 bases clipped from V and 0 bases from J, the junction kept 0 bases outside the gene matches. The CDR3 here is CASSYTGGSYEQYF. CDR3 coding DNA: TGTGCCAGCAGTTACACAGGGGGCTCCTACGAGCAGTACTTC.

This chain links TRBV10-1 with TRBJ2-1; 12 positions match TRBD2. The CDR3 runs to 13 residues. Germline assignment: CDR1 WNHNN and CDR2 SYGVQD (reference sequence). V dropped 9 bases and J dropped 14; count of bases not matched to a gene: 11. The CDR3 is CARGLAGPAGEFF. For the CDR3, the DNA is TGCGCCAGGGGACTAGCGGGTCCTGCGGGGGAGTTCTTC.

This clone was seen a single time. The chain uses TRBV28 and TRBJ1-5; 7 bases fit TRBD1. The V gene's germline CDR1 is MDHEN and CDR2 SYDVKM. There are 17 residues in the CDR3. Unmatched junction bases numbered 10, after V lost 5 bases and J lost 0 bases. The CDR3 DNA reads TGTGCCAGCAGTCCAAATTGGACAGGTTATAGCAATCAGCCCCAGCATTTT. Amino acid sequence: CASSPNWTGYSNQPQHF.

The V call is TRBV9, the J call TRBJ2-3; D remains ambiguous. The CDR3 sequence is 15 residues long. Trimming removed 0 bases at V and 2 bases at J, with 10 bases between. Germline V gene lookup returns CDR1 SGDLS and CDR2 YYNGEE. This CDR3 is CASSVAVQNTDTQYF. The DNA of the CDR3 is TGTGCCAGCAGCGTAGCGGTCCAAAACACAGATACGCAGTATTTT.

The J gene is TRBJ2-7, the V gene TRBV30, with D perhaps matching TRBD2 (6 bases). Germline assignment: CDR1 GTSNPN and CDR2 SVGIG (reference sequence). The germline V and J ends were trimmed by 1 base and 7 bases, with 14 bases remaining between them. The CDR3 length is 13 residues. CDR3 protein: CAWSAGVLWEQYF. CDR3 coding DNA: TGTGCCTGGAGTGCGGGGGTTCTATGGGAGCAGTACTTC.

The chain couples TRBV5-1 to TRBJ2-1, with 9 bases identical to TRBD1. This CDR3 is 12 amino acids long. The germline V gene has CDR1 SGHRS and CDR2 YFSETQ. J lost 11 bases, V lost 3 bases, and 3 bases had no gene match. The CDR3 DNA is TGCGCCAGCAGCTGGACAGGGGAGAAGCAGTTCTTC. This codes for CASSWTGEKQFF.

The chain uses TRBV7-9 and TRBJ1-1, with 9 bases lining up with TRBD1. This CDR3 is 14 amino acids long. After removal of 5 bases from V and 1 base from J, the junction contained 2 bases not matched to a gene. CDR1 and CDR2 (germline): SEHNR, FQNEAQ (reference sequence). CDR3 sequence (DNA): TGTGCCAGCAGCCTGGGACAGGGGAACACTGAAGCTTTCTTT. It yields the protein CASSLGQGNTEAFF.

The CDR3 region is CASSDTRAGETQYF. The CDR3 DNA is TGTGCCAGCAGCGACACCAGGGCGGGGGAGACCCAGTACTTC. This chain connects TRBV5-5 to TRBJ2-5; maybe TRBD2 (6 bases). V was trimmed by 4 bases and J by 5 bases, leaving 15 bases between them. The CDR3 is 14 residues long. Germline CDR1 reads SGHKS; CDR2 reads YYEKEE (reference sequence).

The gene calls are TRBV28 and TRBJ2-5; 8 nucleotides match TRBD2. The trim removed 1 base at V and 5 bases at J, leaving 3 bases unmatched. The CDR3 is 14 residues long. Per germline, CDR1 MDHEN and CDR2 SYDVKM. CDR3 coding DNA: TGTGCCAGCAGTTTATTAGCGGGAATGGAGACCCAGTACTTC. It yields the protein CASSLLAGMETQYF.

The chain carries TRBV10-1 and TRBJ2-3, with 8 positions matching TRBD2. Per germline, CDR1 WNHNN and CDR2 SYGVQD (reference sequence). Trimming cost V 3 bases and J 4 bases; bases outside gene matches: 6. The CDR3 covers 15 residues. The CDR3 sequence is CASSDRGGPPDTQYF. The CDR3 DNA is TGCGCCAGCAGTGACCGGGGGGGTCCACCAGATACGCAGTATTTT.

This chain uses TRBV18 with TRBJ2-1, with 9 bases fitting TRBD2. From germline, CDR1 is KGHSH and CDR2 LQKENI. J gave up 2 bases and V 3 bases, and 14 bases lay outside the gene matches. This CDR3 is built from 19 residues. CDR3 sequence reads: CASSPSGSSPGAPYNEQFF. In nucleotides, the CDR3 is TGTGCCAGCTCACCTAGCGGGAGTAGCCCCGGTGCTCCCTACAATGAGCAGTTCTTC.

A single count supports this clone. The chain links TRBV5-6 to TRBJ2-7, with D tentatively TRBD2 (5 bases). V was trimmed by 5 bases and J by 0 bases, leaving 15 bases between them. Germline CDR1 reads SGHDT; CDR2 reads YYEEEE. The length of the CDR3 is 15 residues. This CDR3 reads CASSSSGGASYEQYF. The CDR3 DNA sequence: TGTGCCAGCAGTTCCTCTGGAGGCGCCTCCTACGAGCAGTACTTC.

This clone was detected only once. The CDR3 DNA follows: TGTGCCAGCAGCGGTCTGGCGGGGTCCCACGAGCAGTACTTC. This codes for CASSGLAGSHEQYF. The rearrangement uses TRBV4-2 and TRBJ2-7, with D possibly TRBD2 on 6 matching bases. V gave up 5 bases and J gave up 5 bases, with 16 bases separating them. Per germline, CDR1 LGHNA and CDR2 YNFKEQ. The CDR3 is 14 amino acids.

The genes are TRBV6-1 and TRBJ2-1; D uncertain. Trimming cost V 7 bases and J 0 bases, with 7 bases left between them. Germline V gives CDR1 MNHNS, CDR2 SASEGT. This CDR3 is built from 13 residues. CDR3 residues: CASIGTSYNEQFF. Written as DNA, the CDR3 is TGTGCCAGCATCGGTACCTCCTACAATGAGCAGTTCTTC.

The chain links TRBV5-6 to TRBJ1-2, with D perhaps TRBD1 (5 bases). Germline V gene data show CDR1 as SGHDT and CDR2 as YYEEEE. Trimming shortened V by 4 bases and J by 4 bases, and 11 bases separated the two germline ends. The CDR3 loop spans 13 amino acids. The CDR3 DNA reads TGTGCCAGCAGCGGCGGGGACGTCTATGGCTACACCTTC. Translated: CASSGGDVYGYTF. The full variable domain, in which reference TRBV5-6 and TRBJ1-2 provide the parts outside the CDR3, is DAGVTQSPTHLIKTRGQQVTLRCSPKSGHDTVSWYQQALGQGPQFIFQYYEEEERQRGNFPDRFSGHQFPNYSSELNVNALLLGDSALYLCASSGGDVYGYTFGSGTRLTVV.

The chain has TRBV7-9 and TRBJ1-1, with D possibly being TRBD1 (5 bases). The ends were cut back, 5 bases at V and 1 base at J, with 14 bases in the middle. The CDR3 runs 15 residues. Germline CDR1 reads SEHNR; CDR2 reads FQNEAQ (reference sequence). Here the CDR3 DNA reads TGTGCCAGCAGCCCGGCGGGGAGGGGGAACACTGAAGCTTTCTTT. It specifies CASSPAGRGNTEAFF.

This chain links TRBV7-8 with TRBJ2-7, with D unclear. Between the trimmed V and J ends, which lost 0 bases and 0 bases, there was a span of 6 bases. CDR1 and CDR2 from the germline V gene are SGHVS and FQNEAQ. The CDR3 consists of 14 residues. This CDR3 is CASSLAASSYEQYF. The CDR3 bases are TGTGCCAGCAGCTTAGCGGCTAGCTCCTACGAGCAGTACTTC.

In its sample, this clone was seen once. V usage is TRBV6-5 and J usage is TRBJ2-7; weak D call: TRBD1 (6 bases). This CDR3 spans 15 amino acids. CDR1 is MNHEY and CDR2 is SVGAGI in the germline V gene. V was trimmed by 5 bases and J by 3 bases, leaving 17 bases between them. The CDR3 reads CASSPFRAGDYEQYF. The CDR3 nucleotides read TGTGCCAGCAGTCCCTTCCGGGCAGGGGACTACGAGCAGTACTTC.

The chain carries TRBV28 and TRBJ2-7; TRBD2 agrees at 11 bases. The length of the CDR3 is 19 residues. Trimming at V came to 4 bases and at J to 0 bases, leaving 14 bases not matched to a gene. CDR1 and CDR2 (germline): MDHEN, SYDVKM. The CDR3 sequence: CASSSRLAGTTLASYEQYF. The CDR3 nucleotides read TGTGCCAGCAGTTCCCGACTAGCGGGAACCACACTCGCCTCCTACGAGCAGTACTTC.